These T cell receptor beta chains were read from a single sample in a study of PD-1 blockade in classical Hodgkin lymphoma. Libraries were prepared by immunoSEQ multiplex PCR; TCRdb keeps only in-frame clonotypes and omits some of them. The sample lists 25,000 to 30,000 clones, 78% occurring once. The sequencing used peripheral blood mononuclear cells (PBMCs), collected before the second cycle of nivolumab. Receptor source: a human donor with classical Hodgkin lymphoma. The conserved cysteine and the conserved F or W are not part of the CDR3 here.

v_call: TRBV28
j_call: TRBJ1-1
cdr3_aa: ASRESRGMNTEAF

v_call: TRBV4-3
j_call: TRBJ2-1
cdr3_aa: ASSQDRLAGGIRQF

v_call: TRBV18
j_call: TRBJ1-2
cdr3_aa: ASSGTGYT

v_call: TRBV28
j_call: TRBJ2-7
cdr3_aa: ASSSEGSGTGDVRQY

v_call: TRBV4-2
j_call: TRBJ1-6
cdr3_aa: ASSLVGRYNSPLH

v_call: TRBV9
j_call: TRBJ1-5
cdr3_aa: ASSPTGTNQPQH

v_call: TRBV27
j_call: TRBJ1-1
cdr3_aa: ASSLLGPYTEAF

v_call: TRBV9
j_call: TRBJ2-3
cdr3_aa: ASSPPGGLSTDTQY

v_call: TRBV7-2
j_call: TRBJ2-7
cdr3_aa: ASSSGSSGVYEQY

v_call: TRBV19
j_call: TRBJ2-5
cdr3_aa: ASSIGGVRETQY

v_call: TRBV25-1
j_call: TRBJ2-7
cdr3_aa: ASSPGLASFEQY

v_call: TRBV18
j_call: TRBJ2-5
cdr3_aa: ASSPQGFSEETQY

v_call: TRBV9
j_call: TRBJ1-1
cdr3_aa: ASSVGLQGPNTEAF

v_call: TRBV7-9
j_call: TRBJ1-1
cdr3_aa: ASITTGNTEAF

v_call: TRBV5-1
j_call: TRBJ1-1
cdr3_aa: ASREGVGMNTEAF

v_call: TRBV5-6
j_call: TRBJ2-5
cdr3_aa: ASSLPLQETQY

v_call: TRBV6-5
j_call: TRBJ2-5
cdr3_aa: ASSYQQGGRETQY

v_call: TRBV18
j_call: TRBJ1-2
cdr3_aa: ASSPGLSGEDGYT

v_call: TRBV27
j_call: TRBJ1-6
cdr3_aa: ASSFFGGVINSPLH

v_call: TRBV5-1
j_call: TRBJ2-7
cdr3_aa: ASLPDRGVYEQY

v_call: TRBV4-2
j_call: TRBJ1-5
cdr3_aa: ASSQDGQGSQPQH

v_call: TRBV19
j_call: TRBJ1-6
cdr3_aa: ASKGISPLH

v_call: TRBV19
j_call: TRBJ1-2
cdr3_aa: ASRLTARYGYT

v_call: TRBV6-4
j_call: TRBJ1-1
cdr3_aa: ASKAQGWETEAF

v_call: TRBV6-6
j_call: TRBJ1-5
cdr3_aa: ASSYIDRGDQPQH

v_call: TRBV9
j_call: TRBJ2-2
cdr3_aa: ASSAKGPGNTGELF

v_call: TRBV4-2
j_call: TRBJ2-5
cdr3_aa: ASSQVFAQGGQETQY

v_call: TRBV25-1
j_call: TRBJ1-3
cdr3_aa: ASTPGSSGNTIY

v_call: TRBV19
j_call: TRBJ1-1
cdr3_aa: ASSTSYPRDRGGNTEAF

v_call: TRBV4-2
j_call: TRBJ2-7
cdr3_aa: ASSQDRGGPYEQY

v_call: TRBV2
j_call: TRBJ1-4
cdr3_aa: ASSRDRDREKLF

v_call: TRBV6-5
j_call: TRBJ2-6
cdr3_aa: ASRDFSSGANVLT

v_call: TRBV10-3
j_call: TRBJ2-1
cdr3_aa: AISAIGYNEQF

v_call: TRBV6-1
j_call: TRBJ2-1
cdr3_aa: ASSVLENNEQF

v_call: TRBV9
j_call: TRBJ2-1
cdr3_aa: ASSVGGTSVFEQF

v_call: TRBV19
j_call: TRBJ1-1
cdr3_aa: ASSNLQGAGEAF

v_call: TRBV5-1
j_call: TRBJ2-7
cdr3_aa: ASSRQGGDEQY

v_call: TRBV2
j_call: TRBJ2-5
cdr3_aa: ASSEDRVETQY

v_call: TRBV28
j_call: TRBJ1-4
cdr3_aa: ASSLGLKLF

v_call: TRBV4-2
j_call: TRBJ2-1
cdr3_aa: ASSQGQGGRSEQF

v_call: TRBV6-5
j_call: TRBJ1-6
cdr3_aa: ASGYRGQDNSPLH

v_call: TRBV7-6
j_call: TRBJ1-3
cdr3_aa: ASRRRSGNTIY

v_call: TRBV11-3
j_call: TRBJ2-7
cdr3_aa: ASSLGRWGKQY

v_call: TRBV11-2
j_call: TRBJ1-5
cdr3_aa: ASSLGRTNNQPQH

v_call: TRBV11-3
j_call: TRBJ2-3
cdr3_aa: ASSLAFQADTQY

v_call: TRBV21-1
j_call: TRBJ1-2
cdr3_aa: ASSRSAGGYT

v_call: TRBV28
j_call: TRBJ1-5
cdr3_aa: ASSLSGSQPQH

v_call: TRBV7-8
j_call: TRBJ1-6
cdr3_aa: ASSSQENSPLH